Detailed here is one TCR beta chain. Its antigen remains unidentified. The sample originates from a study of OX40 agonist ivuxolimab in advanced cancers. Study-level background: Patients were dosed with the agonistic anti-OX40 (CD134) antibody ivuxolimab. Partial responses occurred in Three dose-escalation patients, one with hepatocellular carcinoma and two with cutaneous melanoma. Regarding the study as a whole: Researchers did not establish what antigens the expanded peripheral T cells target.

Autoimmune disease history or systemic immunosuppression disqualified patients. Repertoires were generated with immunoSEQ multiplex PCR, while TCRdb's copy carries only in-frame clones and drops some. This sample has 48,000 or so clones; about 81% occur once, and the top ten carry under 9.5%. The TCR sequence derives from an adult with an advanced solid tumor such as melanoma, head and neck, liver or kidney cancer. Source: CD4+ or CD8+ T cells sorted from blood, taken in a trial of the OX40 agonist ivuxolimab.

CDR3 DNA: TGTGCCAGCAGCGTCGGAACTAATGAAAAACTGTTTTTT. This codes for CASSVGTNEKLFF. V and J are TRBV7-9 and TRBJ1-4; D is ambiguous. Trimming left V 5 bases short and J 1 base short, with 5 bases between. Germline V gene sequence: CDR1 SEHNR, CDR2 FQNEAQ (reference sequence). The CDR3 totals 13 residues.